Below are 15 T cell receptor beta chains sequenced from a single sample in a study of regulatory T cells in long-lasting Graves disease. In building TCR beta libraries, iRepertoire HTBI primers were used together with Arm-PCR of CDR3 regions. TCRdb re-called the multiplex PCR reads through MiXCR, storing one row per CDR3 protein. The sample includes roughly 360,000 distinct CDR3 sequences, 10% to 15% seen only once; the top ten take about 19%. Stated time point: newly diagnosed GD, antithyroid drugs for less than 3 months. Extracted RNA from PBMCs served as the source of the TCR library. This same sample was also taken into another study, of T cells in Graves' hyperthyroidism and ophthalmopathy.

This specimen consisted of peripheral blood mononuclear cells (PBMCs), obtained at new diagnosis, from a patient treated with antithyroid drugs. The receptor set was obtained from a woman under 30 with Graves disease.

This clonotype was detected many times. The rearrangement joins TRBV3-1 to TRBJ2-1, with TRBD1 as a possible D gene (6 bases). Trimming took 0 bases from V and 3 from J, leaving 12 bases between them. There are 16 residues in the CDR3. CDR1 and CDR2 (germline): LGHDT, YNNKEL (reference sequence). DNA for the CDR3: TGTGCCAGCAGCCAAGATCAGGACAGCTACTACAATGAGCAGTTCTTC. This encodes CASSQDQDSYYNEQFF.

This clonotype came up many times. The V gene is TRBV20-1, the J gene TRBJ2-6; unclear D gene. The germline gives CDR1 DFQATT, CDR2 SNEGSKA (reference sequence). The ends were cut back, 0 bases at V and 0 bases at J, with 6 bases in the middle. This CDR3 contains 15 residues. The DNA of the CDR3 is TGCAGTGCTAGAGATCTACTCTCTGGGGCCAACGTCCTGACTTTC. Amino acid sequence: CSARDLLSGANVLTF.

This clonotype was seen repeatedly, ten times or more. CDR3 sequence: CASSLWAGPSGANVLTF. The CDR3 region has the DNA TGTGCCAGCAGCTTATGGGCGGGACCCTCTGGGGCCAACGTCCTGACTTTC. This chain uses TRBV7-2 with TRBJ2-6; D is perhaps TRBD2 (6 bases). The CDR3 is 17 residues long. The germline V and J ends were trimmed by 2 bases and 0 bases, with 11 bases remaining between them. From germline, CDR1 is SGHTA and CDR2 FQGNSA.

At least ten counts were recorded for this clonotype. This rearrangement joins TRBV7-2 to TRBJ1-2; D possibly corresponds to TRBD1 (6 bases). Germline assignment: CDR1 SGHTA and CDR2 FQGNSA. The CDR3 is 15 amino acids. The V and J ends lost 4 bases and 0 bases respectively, with 12 bases between them. CDR3 sequence: CASSSQGLTNYGYTF. DNA of the CDR3: TGTGCCAGCAGCTCACAGGGCCTTACTAACTATGGCTACACCTTC.

This clonotype was counted ten times or more. This sequence joins TRBV6-1 and TRBJ1-2, with 8 bases matching TRBD1. The CDR3 is made up of 15 amino acids. Germline-derived CDR1 and CDR2 are MNHNS and SASEGT. Trimming took 4 bases from V and 3 from J; bases not matched to a gene: 7. The CDR3 here is CASSVRTGKDYGYTF. CDR3 DNA: TGTGCCAGCAGTGTTCGGACAGGGAAGGACTATGGCTACACCTTC.

There are many counts of this clonotype. The chain combines TRBV10-3 with TRBJ2-7, with TRBD2 identical over 9 bases. The germline CDR1 and CDR2 sequences are ENHRY and SYGVKD. V was pared by 3 bases and J by 3 bases, with 6 bases of the junction left unmatched. CDR3 length equals 15 residues. The CDR3 DNA is TGTGCCATCAGTGAAATAGCGGGAGTGCTCTACGAGCAGTACTTC. As protein: CAISEIAGVLYEQYF.

This clonotype was seen at least ten times. The chain combines TRBV27 with TRBJ2-1; D is possibly TRBD2 (6 bases). CDR1 and CDR2 (germline): MNHEY, SMNVEV (reference sequence). Trimming stripped 4 bases from V and 4 bases from J, with 23 bases between. The CDR3 runs to 18 residues. The CDR3 spells CASSSGGSLTSRYNEQFF. The CDR3, as DNA: TGTGCCAGCAGTTCTGGAGGGAGCCTAACATCCCGTTACAATGAGCAGTTCTTC.

This clonotype was detected a few times. This chain uses TRBV19 with TRBJ2-7; TRBD1 agrees at 7 bases. Germline V gives CDR1 LNHDA, CDR2 SQIVND (reference sequence). The CDR3 is made up of 14 amino acids. Trimming cost V 5 bases and J 5 bases; bases outside gene matches: 9. The CDR3 bases are TGTGCCAGTAGTCGACTCGACAGGGACCACGAGCAGTACTTC. It translates to CASSRLDRDHEQYF.

Worth noting for this clonotype: This clone may be a read error of a much larger clone one base away. Without the conserved terminal phenylalanine or tryptophan, this CDR3 likely stems from a read error. The V gene is TRBV6-2 or TRBV6-3, the J gene TRBJ1-2, with D perhaps TRBD1 (5 bases). This CDR3 has 16 amino acids. V was pared by 2 bases and J by 0 bases, with 13 bases between. Germline CDR1 is MNHEY and CDR2 is SVGEGT. As DNA, the CDR3 is TGTGCCAGCAGTTACGGGGCCTCGGAGGCTAACTATGGCTACACCCTC. Residues: CASSYGASEANYGYTL.

This clonotype was recorded at least ten times. The J gene is TRBJ2-5, the V gene TRBV10-3; D is perhaps TRBD2 (5 bases). Germline V gives CDR1 ENHRY, CDR2 SYGVKD. This CDR3 is 14 amino acids long. The germline V and J ends were trimmed by 3 bases and 4 bases, with 12 bases remaining between them. In DNA, the CDR3 is TGTGCCATCAGTGACCTACTAGGTCCAGAGACCCAGTACTTC. Translated: CAISDLLGPETQYF.

There are many counts of this clonotype. The chain is built from TRBV29-1 and TRBJ1-2; D perhaps matches TRBD1 (6 bases). The V gene's germline CDR1 is SQVTM and CDR2 ANQGSEA. The ends were cut back, 4 bases at V and 4 bases at J, with 16 bases in the middle. The length of the CDR3 is 14 residues. The CDR3 region is CSVGDIPSVYGYTF. Here the CDR3 DNA reads TGCAGCGTTGGGGACATACCTAGCGTCTATGGCTACACCTTC.

This clonotype was seen a few times. The V gene is TRBV9, the J gene TRBJ2-1; no definite D call. Per the germline V gene, CDR1 is SGDLS and CDR2 is YYNGEE. The CDR3 covers 12 residues. The V gene lost 3 bases and the J gene lost 7 bases, with 8 bases spanning the gap. The CDR3 sequence: CASSASPNEQFF. CDR3 DNA: TGTGCCAGCAGCGCCTCCCCTAATGAGCAGTTCTTC.

At least ten counts were recorded for this clonotype. The genes are TRBV2 and TRBJ2-7, with a weak D call TRBD1 (5 bases). There are 13 residues in the CDR3. Trimming shortened V by 4 bases and J by 3 bases, and 10 bases separated the two germline ends. Per the germline V gene, CDR1 is SNHLY and CDR2 is FYNNEI. CDR3 nucleotides: TGTGCCAGCAGTGTTGACAGAGGCTACGAGCAGTACGTC. It yields the protein CASSVDRGYEQYV.

The J gene is TRBJ2-1, the V gene TRBV19; the D is unclear. Trimming took off 7 bases at V and 3 bases at J, with 10 bases between the two ends. CDR1 is LNHDA and CDR2 is SQIVND in the germline V gene (reference sequence). There are 13 residues in the CDR3. CDR3 sequence: CASTSTSYNEQFF. In nucleotides, the CDR3 is TGTGCCAGTACCTCGACAAGCTACAATGAGCAGTTCTTC.

At least ten counts were recorded for this clonotype. This rearrangement joins TRBV29-1 to TRBJ2-3; no reliable D call. Germline V gene lookup returns CDR1 SQVTM and CDR2 ANQGSEA. The CDR3 covers 12 residues. With 7 bases removed from V and 6 bases from J, the gap between germline ends came to 14 bases. CDR3 in DNA: TGCAGCGCCGGCCATGTCTCTGATACGCAGTATTTT. This sequence encodes CSAGHVSDTQYF.